Listed below are T cell receptor beta chains from one sample, sequenced in a study of immune cell composition in non-small cell lung cancer. Data came from immunoSEQ multiplex PCR; TCRdb stores just in-frame clones and leaves some out. The data show 3,000 to 4,500 clones, 74% seen once. Sequencing input: non-adjacent lung tissue. These receptors originate from a human donor with non-small cell lung cancer. The CDR3 runs from the conserved cysteine through the conserved F or W. D genes are given only for firm matches. Not all rows give a size; the values are once, few, many and, for expanded clones, a class.

d_call,j_call,clone_size,v_call,cdr3_aa,cdr3_nt
-,TRBJ2-7,-,TRBV7-2,CASSFDSTSSYEQYF,TGTGCCAGCAGCTTTGACAGCACAAGCTCCTACGAGCAGTACTTC
-,TRBJ2-2,-,TRBV7-9,CASSLESNTGELFF,TGTGCCAGCAGCTTAGAATCTAACACCGGGGAGCTGTTTTTT
-,TRBJ2-7,-,TRBV6-1,CASNQNLVYEQYF,TGTGCCAGCAATCAAAACCTAGTCTACGAGCAGTACTTC
TRBD2,TRBJ2-5,-,TRBV27,CASSLGTSGRRETQYF,TGTGCCAGCAGTCTCGGGACTAGCGGGAGAAGGGAGACCCAGTACTTC
-,TRBJ2-2,-,TRBV27,CASSRQGGGGELFF,TGTGCCAGCAGCCGTCAGGGGGGCGGCGGGGAGCTGTTTTTT
-,TRBJ2-7,-,TRBV4-2,CASSSDYPGEIYEQYF,TGTGCCAGCAGTTCCGACTACCCGGGAGAGATCTACGAGCAGTACTTC
-,TRBJ2-7,-,TRBV11-3,CASSLDPTGEQYF,TGTGCCAGCAGCTTAGATCCGACAGGAGAGCAGTACTTC
TRBD1,TRBJ1-6,once,TRBV10-2,CASSRGIPGQGNSPLHF,TGCGCCAGCAGCCGCGGCATCCCGGGACAGGGCAATTCACCCCTCCACTTT
TRBD1,TRBJ2-5,-,TRBV14,CASRPGQGVLETQYF,TGTGCCAGCAGACCTGGACAGGGGGTGTTAGAGACCCAGTACTTC
TRBD1,TRBJ2-1,-,TRBV28,CASRGEGQGAYNEQFF,TGTGCCAGCAGGGGGGAGGGACAGGGGGCTTACAATGAGCAGTTCTTC
-,TRBJ2-1,-,TRBV7-2,CASSLGFRAEGFF,TGTGCCAGCAGCTTAGGGTTTAGGGCGGAGGGGTTCTTC
-,TRBJ1-4,-,TRBV7-9,CASSPDSRSNEKLFF,TGTGCCAGCAGCCCGGACAGTCGGTCTAATGAAAAACTGTTTTTT
-,TRBJ1-5,-,TRBV18,CASSPGTSPLGNQPQHF,TGTGCCAGCTCACCCGGGACAAGCCCCCTGGGCAATCAGCCCCAGCATTTT
-,TRBJ1-1,few,TRBV7-2,CASSPRSGGTEAFF,TGTGCCAGCAGCCCACGGTCCGGAGGAACTGAAGCTTTCTTT
-,TRBJ2-2,-,TRBV19,CASSIRASTGELFF,TGTGCCAGTAGTATCCGAGCGAGCACCGGGGAGCTGTTTTTT
-,TRBJ2-1,-,TRBV27,CASRRLYYNEQFF,TGTGCCAGCAGGCGACTTTACTACAATGAGCAGTTCTTC
-,TRBJ2-1,-,TRBV21-1,CASRIAGVSYNEQFF,TGTGCCAGCAGAATAGCGGGAGTGTCCTACAATGAGCAGTTCTTC
-,TRBJ2-3,-,TRBV28,CASTYTDTQYF,TGTGCCAGCACCTACACAGATACGCAGTATTTT
-,TRBJ2-1,-,TRBV7-6,CASSLSYNNEQFF,TGTGCCAGCAGCTTATCCTATAACAATGAGCAGTTCTTC
TRBD2,TRBJ2-1,-,TRBV6-1,CASSTRTSGLNEQFF,TGTGCCAGCAGTACGCGGACTAGCGGCCTCAATGAGCAGTTCTTC
TRBD2,TRBJ2-7,-,TRBV4-3,CASSQDLRAGGSEQYF,TGCGCCAGCAGCCAAGACCTACGGGCGGGAGGGAGCGAGCAGTACTTC
TRBD2,TRBJ2-3,few,TRBV19,CASSPSGKGTDTQYF,TGTGCCAGTAGCCCGAGCGGGAAGGGCACAGATACGCAGTATTTT
-,TRBJ1-2,-,TRBV6-1,CASSDLETFYGYTF,TGTGCCAGCAGTGATCTAGAGACTTTCTATGGCTACACCTTC
-,TRBJ2-5,few,TRBV5-4,CASSILGEETQYF,TGTGCCAGCAGCATCCTAGGGGAAGAGACCCAGTACTTC
-,TRBJ2-6,-,TRBV5-6,CASSLKGGGGGANVLTF,TGTGCCAGCAGCTTGAAGGGTGGGGGCGGCGGGGCCAACGTCCTGACTTTC